Listed here are 16 T cell receptor beta chains from one sample, sequenced in a study of T cell repertoires in cytomegalovirus infection. These receptors' antigens are unknown. TCRdb re-derived calls from the reads in MiXCR, one entry per CDR3 protein. The sample lists around 900,000 distinct CDR3 sequences, less than 35% seen once, with 11% to 15% in the top ten. Sequencing was performed on cultured CD8+ T cells from PBMCs, taken from culture after CMV antigen stimulation. The receptor source for this set is a human donor in good health (CMV status not recorded). Some clones in this sample may be carry-over from other donors' samples.

This rearrangement joins TRBV19 to TRBJ2-5; D ambiguous. The germline gives CDR1 LNHDA, CDR2 SQIVND (reference sequence). Trimming removed 8 bases from V and 9 bases from J, with 13 bases in between. The CDR3 spans 11 residues. The CDR3 spells CASLGPSAQYF. DNA of the CDR3: TGTGCCAGTCTCGGACCGTCGGCCCAGTACTTC.

This clonotype was seen more than once but under ten times. The gene calls are TRBV19 and TRBJ1-6, with D perhaps TRBD1 (5 bases). The CDR3 runs 14 residues. The germline V gene encodes CDR1 LNHDA and CDR2 SQIVND (reference sequence). The V end was cut by 5 bases, the J end by 3 bases, with 8 bases between. The CDR3 loop is CASSEGYYNSPLHF. The CDR3 DNA follows: TGTGCCAGTAGTGAGGGGTACTATAATTCACCCCTCCACTTT.

The chain carries TRBV20-1 and TRBJ2-2; the D is unclear. The CDR3 runs 14 residues. V gave up 0 bases and J gave up 5 bases, with 10 bases separating them. In germline, CDR1 is DFQATT, CDR2 SNEGSKA (reference sequence). CDR3 in DNA: TGCAGTGCTAGAGATTTCATAGGTACCGGGGAGCTGTTTTTT. Protein: CSARDFIGTGELFF.

The V and J genes are TRBV6-1 and TRBJ1-2, with 8 bases that match TRBD1. This CDR3 comprises 15 residues. Germline V gene sequence: CDR1 MNHNS, CDR2 SASEGT. Trimming removed 5 bases from V and 3 bases from J; junction bases left unmatched: 8. The DNA for the CDR3 is TGTGCCAGCAGTTACGGGGCAGGGGGCTACTATGGCTACACCTTC. Amino acid sequence: CASSYGAGGYYGYTF.

Turning to this clonotype: Relative to the germline gene, one junction end is altered; a read error may explain this. The chain carries TRBV7-4 and TRBJ2-3, with D tentatively TRBD2 (5 bases). Germline-derived CDR1 and CDR2 are SGHVT and SQSDAQ. CDR3 length: 13 residues. The CDR3 DNA follows: TGTGCCAGCACCTTAGGACTGACAGATACGCAGTATTTT. Residues: CASTLGLTDTQYF.

The chain employs TRBV15 and TRBJ2-7; 7 nucleotides align to TRBD1. The CDR3 has 13 residues. V shed 4 bases, J shed 3 bases, and the junction held 3 bases outside the gene matches. CDR1 and CDR2 from the germline V gene are LNHNV and YYDKDF (reference sequence). The CDR3 DNA is TGTGCCACCAGCACCTCAGGGGGCTACGAGCAGTACGTC. Translated: CATSTSGGYEQYV.

CDR3 nucleotides: TGTGCCAGCAGCTTAGTATACAGGGCGAACACCGGGGAGCTGTTTTTT. This encodes CASSLVYRANTGELFF. The chain links TRBV5-8 to TRBJ2-2; D may be TRBD1 (6 bases). Germline V gene lookup returns CDR1 SGHTS and CDR2 YDEGEE. The CDR3 spans 16 residues. The germline V and J ends were trimmed by 2 bases and 0 bases, with 11 bases remaining between them.

The rearrangement uses TRBV19 and TRBJ1-1; 8 bases map to TRBD1. CDR1 and CDR2 from the germline V gene are LNHDA and SQIVND (reference sequence). The CDR3 runs 14 residues. After removal of 5 bases from V and 4 bases from J, the junction contained 6 bases not matched to a gene. The CDR3 region has the DNA TGTGCCAGTAGTGAGGACAGGGAGTTCACTGAAGCTTTCTTT. Protein sequence: CASSEDREFTEAFF.

This chain connects TRBV2 to TRBJ2-7, with D possibly being TRBD2 (7 bases). This CDR3 contains 16 residues. Germline loops: CDR1 SNHLY, CDR2 FYNNEI. V lost 6 bases and J 4 bases, leaving 22 bases between the germline ends. Here the CDR3 reads CASRNLRRGGLYEQYF. CDR3 sequence (DNA): TGTGCCAGCAGGAATTTACGTAGGGGGGGCCTTTACGAGCAGTACTTC.

This clonotype has ten or more counts. The chain recombines TRBV7-6 with TRBJ2-3; TRBD1 is a possible D gene (5 bases). The V end was cut by 0 bases, the J end by 4 bases, with 11 bases between. This CDR3 comprises 15 residues. CDR1 and CDR2 from the germline V gene are SGHVS and FNYEAQ. CDR3 DNA: TGTGCCAGCAGCTTAGCAAGGGGCTTGGCAGATACGCAGTATTTT. Translated, it gives CASSLARGLADTQYF.

The chain combines TRBV27 with TRBJ2-2, with TRBD2 identical over 10 bases. V dropped 3 bases and J dropped 13; count of bases not matched to a gene: 11. The CDR3 length is 15 residues. Germline assignment: CDR1 MNHEY and CDR2 SMNVEV (reference sequence). Here the CDR3 DNA reads TGTGCCAGCAGTTTGGGTCTAGCGGGGGCCCCGGGGCTGTTTTTT. Protein sequence: CASSLGLAGAPGLFF.

The CDR3 DNA follows: TGTGCCAGCACTGAGGCGGGGGCCACTGAAGCTTTCTTT. It specifies CASTEAGATEAFF. V and J are TRBV6-1 and TRBJ1-1; D perhaps matches TRBD1 (6 bases). CDR3 length: 13 residues. Trimming removed 7 bases at V and 4 bases at J, with 13 bases between. CDR1 and CDR2 from the germline V gene are MNHNS and SASEGT.

This chain uses TRBV5-1 with TRBJ1-1; tentative D call: TRBD1 (6 bases). The germline V and J ends were trimmed by 5 bases and 5 bases, with 13 bases remaining between them. Germline values: CDR1 SGHRS, CDR2 YFSETQ. The CDR3 length is 13 residues. CDR3 sequence reads: CASRGKGETEAFF. In DNA form, the CDR3 reads TGCGCCAGCAGGGGGAAGGGGGAGACTGAAGCTTTCTTT.

This chain connects TRBV10-3 to TRBJ2-6; TRBD1 is a possible D gene (5 bases). Germline V gene lookup returns CDR1 ENHRY and CDR2 SYGVKD. V lost 5 bases and J 0 bases, leaving 17 bases between the germline ends. This CDR3 has 18 amino acids. The CDR3 here is CAISTTDIGSSGANVLTF. The CDR3 nucleotides read TGTGCCATCAGTACGACAGACATCGGAAGCTCTGGGGCCAACGTCCTGACTTTC.

V gene TRBV7-9 combines with J gene TRBJ1-1; the D is unclear. Trimming took 1 base from V and 10 from J, leaving 10 bases between them. Looked up from germline, CDR1 is SEHNR and CDR2 is FQNEAQ (reference sequence). The CDR3 has 12 amino acids. The CDR3 is CASSLGRRPAFF. The CDR3 nucleotides are TGTGCCAGCAGCTTAGGGCGGCGCCCAGCTTTCTTT. Drawing the rest from reference TRBV7-9 and TRBJ1-1, the complete variable domain is DTGVSQNPRHKITKRGQNVTFRCDPISEHNRLYWYRQTLGQGPEFLTYFQNEAQLEKSRLLSDRFSAERPKGSFSTLEIQRTEQGDSAMYLCASSLGRRPAFFGQGTRLTVV.

V is TRBV7-9 and J is TRBJ2-3, with TRBD1 identical over 7 bases. Germline V CDR1 and CDR2: SEHNR, FQNEAQ (reference sequence). The V gene end was trimmed by 5 bases and the J gene end by 12 bases; junction bases not matched to a gene: 5. The CDR3 runs to 11 residues. CDR3 amino acids: CASSPRDSQYF. The DNA of the CDR3 is TGTGCCAGCAGCCCCCGGGACAGCCAGTATTTT.